What follows describes a single TCR beta chain. Antigen specificity is unknown. The sample comes from a study of response to subunit inactivated influenza vaccine. Study-level results: Each seasonal influenza vaccination recruits few new T cells, the authors suggested.

TCRdb reprocessed the RT-PCR reads via MiXCR and lists one record per CDR3 protein. The repertoire holds about 700,000 distinct CDR3 sequences, with around 16% as singletons. Source: PBMCs from blood, taken roughly 13 days after vaccination. This TCR came from a man aged 50 or older who received an inactivated influenza vaccine.

CDR3 coding DNA: TGTGCCACCAGCACCCGGCCCGAGGATACGCAGTATTTT. It specifies CATSTRPEDTQYF. This rearrangement joins TRBV15 to TRBJ2-3; D not resolved. The CDR3 contains 13 residues. Deletions cut 4 bases from V and 6 bases from J, with 11 bases between. The V gene's germline CDR1 is LNHNV and CDR2 YYDKDF (reference sequence). The entire variable domain, with the rest obtained from reference TRBV15 and TRBJ2-3, is as follows: DAMVIQNPRYQVTQFGKPVTLSCSQTLNHNVMYWYQQKSSQAPKLLFHYYDKDFNNEADTPDNFQSRRPNTSFCFLDIRSPGLGDTAMYLCATSTRPEDTQYFGPGTRLTVL.